Only a few counts were recorded for the clone carrying this T cell receptor (beta chain). Its antigen is as yet unknown. Each CDR3 protein gets one entry after TCRdb re-called the reads with MiXCR. The sample lists under 300,000 distinct CDR3 sequences, over 9% occurring once. This sample is drawn from a study of T cell repertoires in cytomegalovirus infection. Whole-study context: Public signatures in TCR beta pointed to CMV infection and matching HLA type.

Study-wide results and limits: Dominant in the ex vivo response were TCR beta clonotypes restricted by HLA-C and specific for CMV. Carriage of CMV together with the relevant HLA was identifiable through cumulative public TCR beta family frequency.

CDR1 and CDR2 from the germline V gene are MNHNY and SVGAGI (reference sequence). Trimming removed 4 bases from V and 2 bases from J, with 9 bases in between. The CDR3 totals 13 residues. Sequences were obtained from PBMCs. V is TRBV6-6 and J is TRBJ2-7; D not certain. This sequence originates from a human donor in good health (CMV status not recorded). Some clones in this sample may be carry-over from other donors' samples. CDR3 residues: CASSSAVTYEQYF. The DNA of the CDR3 is TGTGCCAGCAGTTCGGCGGTAACCTACGAGCAGTACTTC.